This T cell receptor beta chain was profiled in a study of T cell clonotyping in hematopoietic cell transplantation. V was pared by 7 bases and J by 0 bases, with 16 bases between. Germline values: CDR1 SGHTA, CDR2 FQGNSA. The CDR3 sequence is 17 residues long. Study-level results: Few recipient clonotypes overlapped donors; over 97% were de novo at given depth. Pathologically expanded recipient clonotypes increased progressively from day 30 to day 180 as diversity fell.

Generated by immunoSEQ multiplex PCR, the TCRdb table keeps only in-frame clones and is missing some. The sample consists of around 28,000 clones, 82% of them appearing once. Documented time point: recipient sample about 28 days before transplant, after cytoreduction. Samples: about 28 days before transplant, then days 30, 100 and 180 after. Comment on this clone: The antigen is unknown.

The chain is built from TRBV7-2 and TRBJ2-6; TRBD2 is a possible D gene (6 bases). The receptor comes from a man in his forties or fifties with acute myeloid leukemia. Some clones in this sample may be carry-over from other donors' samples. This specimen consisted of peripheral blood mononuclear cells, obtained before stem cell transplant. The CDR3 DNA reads TGTGCCAGCACCCTCCGGGGGTCTTACTCTGGGGCCAACGTCCTGACTTTC. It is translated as CASTLRGSYSGANVLTF. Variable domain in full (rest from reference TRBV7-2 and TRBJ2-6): GAGVSQSPSNKVTEKGKDVELRCDPISGHTALYWYRQSLGQGLEFLIYFQGNSAPDKSGLPSDRFSAERTGGSVSTLTIQRTQQEDSAVYLCASTLRGSYSGANVLTFGAGSRLTVL.